What follows are 25 T cell receptor beta chains derived from one specimen sequenced in a study of cytomegalovirus exposure and HLA in healthy donors. The study ran its PCR with 60 Vbeta and 13 Jbeta primers. This table comes from immunoSEQ multiplex PCR, and its TCRdb copy is limited to in-frame clones, with some not included. This table holds about 150,000 clones, 82% found once. Sequencing was performed on PBMCs. The receptors were sampled from a man aged 25 to 45 in good health and CMV-seropositive.

The rearrangement links TRBV25-1 to TRBJ2-7, with 7 bases aligning to TRBD2. Germline V gives CDR1 MGHDK, CDR2 SYGVNS. Germline trimming cut 4 bases from V and 0 bases from J; bases unmatched to any gene: 3. This CDR3 is built from 14 residues. The CDR3 region has the DNA TGTGCCAGCAGTGCTCGCGGGAGCTCCTACGAGCAGTACTTC. It specifies CASSARGSSYEQYF.

The chain has TRBV29-1 and TRBJ2-2; D is uncertain. CDR3 length equals 11 residues. CDR1 SQVTM and CDR2 ANQGSEA come from the germline V gene. The V gene lost 4 bases and the J gene lost 4 bases, with 4 bases spanning the gap. CDR3 region: CSVAGTGELFF. The CDR3 DNA reads as TGCAGCGTTGCGGGCACCGGGGAGCTGTTTTTT.

The chain joins TRBV30 to TRBJ1-1; D not certain. Trimming removed 0 bases at V and 5 bases at J, with 10 bases between. The CDR3 extends over 13 amino acids. Germline CDR1 reads GTSNPN; CDR2 reads SVGIG (reference sequence). CDR3: CAWSVMGVTEAFF. The CDR3 DNA reads as TGTGCCTGGAGTGTAATGGGAGTGACTGAAGCTTTCTTT.

This clone was seen only once. The chain recombines TRBV28 with TRBJ2-7; 8 nucleotides match TRBD1. The germline gives CDR1 MDHEN, CDR2 SYDVKM. The CDR3 sequence is 14 residues long. The junction had 4 bases not matched to a gene; V was cut back by 3 bases and J by 3 bases. CDR3 nucleotides: TGTGCCAGCAGTTTGGGGACAGGCCTCTACGAGCAGTACTTC. This translates into CASSLGTGLYEQYF.

The chain joins TRBV4-3 to TRBJ2-7; 12 bases match TRBD2. The CDR3 runs 14 residues. The germline V gene encodes CDR1 LGHNA and CDR2 YSLEER. The J segment lost 5 bases and the V segment lost 4 bases, leaving 3 bases of the junction unmatched. CDR3 region: CASSRTSGTHEQYF. As DNA, the CDR3 is TGCGCCAGCAGCCGGACTAGCGGGACCCACGAGCAGTACTTC.

The genes are TRBV4-1 and TRBJ2-1; weak D call: TRBD2 (5 bases). V shed 1 base and J shed 5 bases, with 9 bases lying between them. The CDR3 is 14 amino acids. In germline, CDR1 is MGHRA, CDR2 YSYEKL. The CDR3 region is CASSQVGSDNEQFF. CDR3 DNA: TGCGCCAGCAGCCAAGTCGGTAGCGACAATGAGCAGTTCTTC.

About this clone: This specimen includes other DNA sequences encoding the same CDR3. The chain is built from TRBV6-5 and TRBJ2-3, with D unresolved. V was cut by 6 bases and J by 0 bases, with 4 bases left in between. Germline V gives CDR1 MNHEY, CDR2 SVGAGI. The CDR3 spans 12 residues. The CDR3 DNA follows: TGTGCCAGCAGCTCTAGCACAGATACGCAGTATTTT. It encodes CASSSSTDTQYF.

The chain employs TRBV7-8 and TRBJ2-5; 11 nucleotides align to TRBD2. The CDR3 totals 17 residues. Germline lookup yields CDR1 SGHVS and CDR2 FQNEAQ. With 5 bases clipped from V and 5 bases from J, the junction kept 13 bases outside the gene matches. Here the CDR3 reads CASSRDPSGGIDETQYF. DNA for the CDR3: TGTGCCAGCAGCAGAGACCCTAGCGGGGGGATAGATGAGACCCAGTACTTC.

The CDR3 reads CASSLAGSGSYEQYF. The CDR3 nucleotides are TGTGCCAGCAGCTTAGCCGGGAGCGGCTCCTACGAGCAGTACTTC. The rearrangement uses TRBV11-2 and TRBJ2-7, with a tentative D call TRBD2 (6 bases). Germline V CDR1 and CDR2: SGHAT, FQNNGV. This CDR3 has 15 amino acids. V lost 1 base, J lost 0 bases, and 10 bases lay in between.

The V and J genes are TRBV19 and TRBJ2-7; D gene unclear. The CDR3 extends over 13 amino acids. The V gene's germline CDR1 is LNHDA and CDR2 SQIVND (reference sequence). Trimming left V 6 bases short and J 2 bases short, with 11 bases between. CDR3 residues: CASSPGPTYEQYF. For the CDR3, the DNA is TGTGCCAGTAGCCCAGGTCCTACCTACGAGCAGTACTTC.

The chain links TRBV6-5 to TRBJ2-7, with 7 bases identical to TRBD1. CDR1 MNHEY and CDR2 SVGAGI come from the germline V gene. With 0 bases clipped from V and 4 bases from J, the junction kept 6 bases outside the gene matches. This CDR3 is 15 amino acids long. CDR3 sequence (DNA): TGTGCCAGCAGTTACTCGATGAGGGGGCCTTACGAGCAGTACTTC. It codes for CASSYSMRGPYEQYF.

The V call is TRBV7-2, the J call TRBJ1-2, with 9 nucleotides matching TRBD1. The trim removed 5 bases at V and 5 bases at J, leaving 9 bases unmatched. CDR3 length: 15 amino acids. CDR1 and CDR2 (germline): SGHTA, FQGNSA. In DNA form, the CDR3 reads TGTGCCAGCAGCGGAAACAGGGGGCAAGCTTATGGCTACACCTTC. This gives the protein CASSGNRGQAYGYTF.

This chain uses TRBV27 with TRBJ1-6, with 9 bases fitting TRBD1. Trimming took 6 bases from V and 8 from J; bases not matched to a gene: 5. Germline CDR1 MNHEY, CDR2 SMNVEV (reference sequence). This CDR3 is 14 amino acids long. CDR3: CASSSGQGDSPLHF. The CDR3 DNA follows: TGTGCCAGCAGCTCGGGACAGGGAGATTCACCCCTCCACTTT.

V and J are TRBV18 and TRBJ2-6; 8 bases line up with TRBD1. After removal of 6 bases from V and 2 bases from J, the junction contained 9 bases not matched to a gene. The length of the CDR3 is 17 residues. Per germline, CDR1 KGHSH and CDR2 LQKENI. Here the CDR3 DNA reads TGTGCCAGCTCTCCAGACAGGGGTGGGCCTGGGGCCAACGTCCTGACTTTC. This sequence encodes CASSPDRGGPGANVLTF.

This chain joins TRBV5-1 and TRBJ1-6, with a weak D call TRBD1 (6 bases). Deletions cut 0 bases from V and 11 bases from J, with 15 bases between. Germline CDR1 and CDR2: SGHRS and YFSETQ. The CDR3 is 15 residues long. The CDR3 DNA reads TGCGCCAGCAGCTTGGTGGGACACGGGTCAGCACCCCTCCACTTT. Residues: CASSLVGHGSAPLHF.

The chain combines TRBV21-1 with TRBJ2-2; TRBD2 was called by the table and not checked on the DNA. TRBV21-1 is assigned pseudogene status. The CDR3 runs 17 residues. In nucleotides, the CDR3 is TGTGCCAGCAGCAAAGATATGGAGAGGTCCCACACCGGGGAGCTGTTTTTT. It is translated as CASSKDMERSHTGELFF.

This chain links TRBV5-4 with TRBJ2-5, with D maybe TRBD2 (7 bases). Trimming pared 4 bases from V and 5 bases from J, leaving 12 bases between. The CDR3 loop spans 13 amino acids. Germline CDR1 is SGHNT and CDR2 is YYREEE (reference sequence). The CDR3 loop reads CASSGGGEETQYF. Here the CDR3 DNA reads TGTGCCAGCAGCGGGGGGGGCGAGGAGACCCAGTACTTC.

The gene calls are TRBV7-9 and TRBJ1-3, with 7 bases fitting TRBD1. CDR3 length: 14 amino acids. V lost 4 bases to trimming and J lost 2 bases; unmatched junction nucleotides: 2. Germline V gene data show CDR1 as SEHNR and CDR2 as FQNEAQ (reference sequence). CDR3 residues: CASSSQGTGNTIYF. CDR3 bases: TGTGCCAGCAGCTCACAGGGGACTGGAAACACCATATATTTT.

The chain has TRBV11-2 and TRBJ1-5; TRBD1 matches 7 bases. The junction had 7 bases not matched to a gene; V was cut back by 4 bases and J by 4 bases. Germline CDR1 reads SGHAT; CDR2 reads FQNNGV. The CDR3 covers 15 residues. The CDR3 protein is CASSSTGQFNQPQHF. The CDR3 bases are TGTGCCAGCAGCTCAACGGGACAGTTTAATCAGCCCCAGCATTTT.

The chain has TRBV9 and TRBJ1-3; D remains unclear. The CDR3 is 13 amino acids. The germline CDR1 and CDR2 sequences are SGDLS and YYNGEE. V dropped 0 bases and J dropped 5 bases, with 6 bases sitting between them. CDR3: CASSVDNRNTIYF. The CDR3 DNA reads as TGTGCCAGCAGCGTAGATAATAGAAACACCATATATTTT.

The gene calls are TRBV7-6 and TRBJ2-7, with TRBD1 as a possible D gene (5 bases). This CDR3 has 15 amino acids. Trimming stripped 5 bases from V and 6 bases from J, with 20 bases between. The germline V gene encodes CDR1 SGHVS and CDR2 FNYEAQ. The CDR3 sequence is CASSNPGAGLVEQYF. The CDR3 coding sequence is TGTGCCAGCAGCAACCCTGGCGCAGGGCTGGTCGAGCAGTACTTC.

V and J are TRBV5-4 and TRBJ2-3, with TRBD2 identical over 8 bases. This CDR3 is 15 amino acids long. The germline V gene has CDR1 SGHNT and CDR2 YYREEE (reference sequence). The junction had 7 bases not matched to a gene; V was cut back by 0 bases and J by 7 bases. As DNA, the CDR3 is TGTGCCAGCAGCTTGGCCCAGCGGGGGACGTATACGCAGTATTTT. As protein: CASSLAQRGTYTQYF.

The CDR3 nucleotides read TGTGCCTGGAGTGTCGGGATGGCTGAAGCTTTCTTT. It is translated as CAWSVGMAEAFF. V is TRBV30 and J is TRBJ1-1; D ambiguous. The V end was cut by 0 bases, the J end by 6 bases, with 8 bases between. The CDR3 totals 12 residues. Germline V CDR1 and CDR2: GTSNPN, SVGIG (reference sequence).

The gene calls are TRBV6-6 and TRBJ2-5; D is uncertain. This CDR3 has 13 residues. Deletions cut 8 bases from V and 1 base from J, with 11 bases between. Germline V lookup: CDR1 MNHNY, CDR2 SVGAGI (reference sequence). Here the CDR3 DNA reads TGTGCCAGCGGGTCCTCGGGCCAAGAGACCCAGTACTTC. It specifies CASGSSGQETQYF.

V usage is TRBV7-9 and J usage is TRBJ2-7, with 7 bases matching TRBD2. V shed 10 bases, J shed 2 bases, and the junction held 11 bases outside the gene matches. The CDR3 length is 14 residues. Germline V CDR1 and CDR2: SEHNR, FQNEAQ (reference sequence). As DNA, the CDR3 is TGTGCCATATCCGGGACTACTTTCACCTACGAGCAGTACTTC. Amino acids: CAISGTTFTYEQYF.